This T cell receptor beta chain came from a study of control samples from healthy donors and cancer patients. Here immunoSEQ multiplex PCR was the method, and the copy in TCRdb shows in-frame clones only, minus some. Of 70,000 to 95,000 clones listed, about 89% are singletons. V was pared by 8 bases and J by 5 bases, with 7 bases of the junction left unmatched. The CDR3 extends over 15 amino acids. CDR1 is KGHSH, CDR2 LQKENI, per germline. Sequenced: blood. This TCR was recovered from a woman in her 30s in good health. The chain couples TRBV18 to TRBJ1-6; TRBD1 matches 9 bases. CDR3 residues: CASLSRTGDNSPLHF. The CDR3 DNA follows: TGTGCCAGCCTCTCGAGGACAGGGGATAATTCACCCCTCCACTTT.